This TCR beta chain was identified during a study of T cell repertoires in cytomegalovirus infection. Looking at the study overall: An indication of both CMV infection and matching HLA type came from public TCR beta signatures.

This CDR3 spans 16 amino acids. The J segment lost 1 base and the V segment lost 3 bases, leaving 8 bases of the junction unmatched. A single record per CDR3 protein comes from TCRdb applying MiXCR to the reads. The table shows 680,000 or so distinct CDR3 sequences, with approximately 40% occurring only once. This clonotype occurred a few times. What it binds is not known. Study-wide results and caveats: What dominated the ex vivo response were HLA-C-restricted CMV-specific TCR beta clonotypes. Cumulative frequency (of public TCR beta family members) identified carriers of CMV plus the relevant HLA.

The rearrangement links TRBV12-3 or TRBV12-4 to TRBJ1-1; TRBD1 agrees at 7 bases. The TCR was taken from a human donor in good health (CMV status not recorded). Some clones in this sample may be carry-over from other donors' samples. Sequencing was performed on PBMCs. The CDR3 spells CASSFGQGGENTEAFF. CDR3 DNA sequence: TGTGCCAGCAGTTTCGGGCAGGGGGGCGAGAACACTGAAGCTTTCTTT.